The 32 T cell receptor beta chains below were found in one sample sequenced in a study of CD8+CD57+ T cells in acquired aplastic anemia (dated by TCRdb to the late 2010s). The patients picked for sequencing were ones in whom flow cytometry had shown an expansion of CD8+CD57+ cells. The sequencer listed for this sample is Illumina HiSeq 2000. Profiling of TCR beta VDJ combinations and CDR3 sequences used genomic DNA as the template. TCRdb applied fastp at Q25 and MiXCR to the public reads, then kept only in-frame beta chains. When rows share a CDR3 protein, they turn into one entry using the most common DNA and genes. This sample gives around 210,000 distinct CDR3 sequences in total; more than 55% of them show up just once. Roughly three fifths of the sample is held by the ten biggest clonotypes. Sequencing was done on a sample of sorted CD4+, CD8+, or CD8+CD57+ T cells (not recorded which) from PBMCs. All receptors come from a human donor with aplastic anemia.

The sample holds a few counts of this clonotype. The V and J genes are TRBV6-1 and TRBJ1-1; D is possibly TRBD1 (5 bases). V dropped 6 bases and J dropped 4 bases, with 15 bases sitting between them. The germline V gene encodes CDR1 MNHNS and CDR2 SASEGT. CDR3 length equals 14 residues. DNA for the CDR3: TGTGCCAGCAGCCCCTGGGGGGATTTCACTGAAGCTTTCTTT. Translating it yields CASSPWGDFTEAFF.

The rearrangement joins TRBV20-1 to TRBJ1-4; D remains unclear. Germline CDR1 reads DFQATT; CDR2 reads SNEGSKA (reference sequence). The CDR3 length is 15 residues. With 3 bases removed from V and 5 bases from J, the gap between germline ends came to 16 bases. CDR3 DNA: TGCAGTGCTAGCGCCCCCCAAACGTTAAATGAAAAACTGTTTTTT. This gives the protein CSASAPQTLNEKLFF.

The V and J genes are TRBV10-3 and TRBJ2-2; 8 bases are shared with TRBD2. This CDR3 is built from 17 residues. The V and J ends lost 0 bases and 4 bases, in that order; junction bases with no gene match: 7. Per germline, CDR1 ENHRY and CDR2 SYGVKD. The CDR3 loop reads CAISESGTGTSTGELFF. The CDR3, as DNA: TGTGCCATCAGTGAGTCGGGAACCGGGACTAGCACCGGGGAGCTGTTTTTT.

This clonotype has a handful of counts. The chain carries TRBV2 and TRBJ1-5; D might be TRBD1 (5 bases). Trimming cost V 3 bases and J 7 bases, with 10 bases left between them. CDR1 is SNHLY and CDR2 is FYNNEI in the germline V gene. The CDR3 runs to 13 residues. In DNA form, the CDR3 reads TGTGCCAGCAGTGAGGGGCGGGGGCAGCCCCAGCATTTT. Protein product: CASSEGRGQPQHF.

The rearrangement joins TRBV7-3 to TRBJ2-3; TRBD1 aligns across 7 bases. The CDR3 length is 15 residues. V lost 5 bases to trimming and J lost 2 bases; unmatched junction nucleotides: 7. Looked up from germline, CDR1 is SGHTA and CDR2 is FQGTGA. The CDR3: CASSATGQPTDTQYF. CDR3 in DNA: TGTGCCAGCAGCGCAACGGGACAGCCCACAGATACGCAGTATTTT.

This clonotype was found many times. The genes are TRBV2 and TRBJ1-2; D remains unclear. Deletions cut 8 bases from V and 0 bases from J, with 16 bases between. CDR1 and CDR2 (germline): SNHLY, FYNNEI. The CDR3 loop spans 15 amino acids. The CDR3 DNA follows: TGTGCCAGCGTAGACTTTGTCGGGGCTAACTATGGCTACACCTTC. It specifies CASVDFVGANYGYTF.

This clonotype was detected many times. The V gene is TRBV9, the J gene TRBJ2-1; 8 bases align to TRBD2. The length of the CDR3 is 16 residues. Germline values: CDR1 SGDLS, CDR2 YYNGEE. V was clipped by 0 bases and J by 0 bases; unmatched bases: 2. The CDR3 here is CASSVVAGSSYNEQFF. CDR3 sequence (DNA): TGTGCCAGCAGCGTAGTAGCGGGGAGCTCCTACAATGAGCAGTTCTTC.

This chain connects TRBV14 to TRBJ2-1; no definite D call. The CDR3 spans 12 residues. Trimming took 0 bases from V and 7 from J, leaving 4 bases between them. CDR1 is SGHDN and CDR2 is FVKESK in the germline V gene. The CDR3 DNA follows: TGTGCCAGCAGCCAAGAGTTGAATGAGCAGTTCTTC. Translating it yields CASSQELNEQFF.

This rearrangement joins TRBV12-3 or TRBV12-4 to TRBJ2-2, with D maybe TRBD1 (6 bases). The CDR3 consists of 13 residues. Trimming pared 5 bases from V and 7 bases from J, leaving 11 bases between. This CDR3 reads CASSTRGNGELFF. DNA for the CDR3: TGTGCCAGCAGTACCAGGGGAAACGGGGAGCTGTTTTTT.

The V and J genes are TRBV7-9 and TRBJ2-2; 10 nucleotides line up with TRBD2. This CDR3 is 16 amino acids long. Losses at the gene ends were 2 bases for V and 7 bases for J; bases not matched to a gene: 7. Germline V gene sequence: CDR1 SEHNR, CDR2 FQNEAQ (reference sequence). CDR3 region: CASSLTWTSGGGELFF. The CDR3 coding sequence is TGTGCCAGCAGCTTAACGTGGACTAGCGGCGGCGGGGAGCTGTTTTTT. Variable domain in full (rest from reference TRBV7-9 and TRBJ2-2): DTGVSQNPRHKITKRGQNVTFRCDPISEHNRLYWYRQTLGQGPEFLTYFQNEAQLEKSRLLSDRFSAERPKGSFSTLEIQRTEQGDSAMYLCASSLTWTSGGGELFFGEGSRLTVL.

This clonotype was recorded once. The CDR3 spells CASSPTGVDYGYTF. In nucleotides, the CDR3 is TGTGCCAGCAGTCCGACGGGGGTTGACTATGGCTACACCTTC. The chain carries TRBV13 and TRBJ1-2, with a weak D call TRBD1 (5 bases). Trimming took 6 bases from V and 3 from J, leaving 14 bases between them. The CDR3 length is 14 residues. The germline V gene encodes CDR1 PRHDT and CDR2 FYEKMQ (reference sequence).

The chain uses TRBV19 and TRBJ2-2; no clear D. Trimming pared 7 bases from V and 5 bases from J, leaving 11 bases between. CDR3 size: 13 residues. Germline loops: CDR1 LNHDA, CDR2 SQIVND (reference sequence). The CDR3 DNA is TGTGCCAGTAATTCTAGGGATACCGGGGAGCTGTTTTTT. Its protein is CASNSRDTGELFF.

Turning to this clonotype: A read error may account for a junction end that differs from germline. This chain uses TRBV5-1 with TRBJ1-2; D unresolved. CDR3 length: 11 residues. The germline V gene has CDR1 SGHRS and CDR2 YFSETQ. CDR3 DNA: TGTGCCAGCAGCGCCTCGCAGGGCTACACCTTC. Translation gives CASSASQGYTF.

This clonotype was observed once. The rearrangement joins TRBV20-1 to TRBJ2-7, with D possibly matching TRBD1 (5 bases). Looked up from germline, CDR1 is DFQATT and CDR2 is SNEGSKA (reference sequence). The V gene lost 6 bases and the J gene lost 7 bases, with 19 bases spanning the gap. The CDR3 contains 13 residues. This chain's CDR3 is CSALGLVGWEQYF. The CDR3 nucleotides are TGCAGTGCCCTGGGGCTAGTAGGTTGGGAGCAGTACTTC.

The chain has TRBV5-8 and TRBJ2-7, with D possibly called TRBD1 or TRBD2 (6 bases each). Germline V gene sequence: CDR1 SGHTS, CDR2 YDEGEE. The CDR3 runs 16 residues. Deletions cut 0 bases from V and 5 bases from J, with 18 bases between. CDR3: CASSLAGRRGDNEQYF. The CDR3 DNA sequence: TGTGCCAGCAGCTTGGCGGGGCGGAGGGGGGACAACGAGCAGTACTTC. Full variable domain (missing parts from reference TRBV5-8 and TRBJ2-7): EAGVTQSPTHLIKTRGQQATLRCSPISGHTSVYWYQQALGLGLQFLLWYDEGEERNRGNFPPRFSGRQFPNYSSELNVNALELEDSALYLCASSLAGRRGDNEQYFGPGTRLTVT.

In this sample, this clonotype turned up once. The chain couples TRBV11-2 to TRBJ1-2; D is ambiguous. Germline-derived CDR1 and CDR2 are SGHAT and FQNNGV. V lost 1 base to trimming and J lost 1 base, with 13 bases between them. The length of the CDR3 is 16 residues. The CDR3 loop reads CASSLGAAPFNYGYTF. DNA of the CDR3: TGTGCCAGCAGCTTAGGGGCCGCACCCTTTAACTATGGCTACACCTTC.

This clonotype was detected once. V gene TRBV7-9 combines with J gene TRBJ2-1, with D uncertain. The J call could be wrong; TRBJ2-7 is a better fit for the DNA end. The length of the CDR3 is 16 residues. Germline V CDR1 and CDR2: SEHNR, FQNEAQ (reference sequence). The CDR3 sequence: CASSLASGFSSYEQYF. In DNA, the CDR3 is TGTGCCAGCAGCTTAGCGTCTGGGTTCAGCTCCTACGAGCAGTACTTC.

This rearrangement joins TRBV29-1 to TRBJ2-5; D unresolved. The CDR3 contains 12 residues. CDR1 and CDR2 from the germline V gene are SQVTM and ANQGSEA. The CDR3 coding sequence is TGCGCGTTAATCGGCGTGCAAGAGACCCAGTACTTC. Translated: CALIGVQETQYF.

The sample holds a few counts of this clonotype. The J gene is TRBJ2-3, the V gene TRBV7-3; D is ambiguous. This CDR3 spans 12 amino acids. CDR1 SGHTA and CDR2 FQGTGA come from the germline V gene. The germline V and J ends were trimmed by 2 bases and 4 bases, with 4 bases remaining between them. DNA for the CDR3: TGTGCCAGCAGCTTAGGTGCAGATACGCAGTATTTT. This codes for CASSLGADTQYF. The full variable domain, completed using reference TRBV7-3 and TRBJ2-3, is GAGVSQTPSNKVTEKGKYVELRCDPISGHTALYWYRQSLGQGPEFLIYFQGTGAADDSGLPNDRFFAVRPEGSVSTLKIQRTERGDSAVYLCASSLGADTQYFGPGTRLTVL.

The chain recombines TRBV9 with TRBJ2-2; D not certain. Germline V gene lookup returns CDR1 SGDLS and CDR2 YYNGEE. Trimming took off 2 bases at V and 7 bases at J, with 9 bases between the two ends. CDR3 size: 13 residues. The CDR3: CASSVLPRGELFF. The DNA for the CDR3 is TGTGCCAGCAGCGTTCTCCCTCGCGGGGAGCTGTTTTTT. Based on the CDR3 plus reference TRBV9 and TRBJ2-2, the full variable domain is DSGVTQTPKHLITATGQRVTLRCSPRSGDLSVYWYQQSLDQGLQFLIQYYNGEERAKGNILERFSAQQFPDLHSELNLSSLELGDSALYFCASSVLPRGELFFGEGSRLTVL.

The CDR3 DNA follows: TGCGCCAGCAGCAAGAGCACAGATACGCAGTATTTT. It encodes CASSKSTDTQYF. The chain employs TRBV5-1 and TRBJ2-3; no clear D gene. Germline V lookup: CDR1 SGHRS, CDR2 YFSETQ. V dropped 4 bases and J dropped 0 bases, with 3 bases sitting between them. The CDR3 spans 12 residues.

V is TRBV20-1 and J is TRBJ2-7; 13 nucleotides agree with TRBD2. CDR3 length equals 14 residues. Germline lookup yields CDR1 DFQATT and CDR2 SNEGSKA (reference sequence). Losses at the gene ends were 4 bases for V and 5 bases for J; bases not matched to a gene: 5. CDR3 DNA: TGCAGTGCTACTCCACTAGCGGGGGGGCACGAGCAGTACTTC. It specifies CSATPLAGGHEQYF.

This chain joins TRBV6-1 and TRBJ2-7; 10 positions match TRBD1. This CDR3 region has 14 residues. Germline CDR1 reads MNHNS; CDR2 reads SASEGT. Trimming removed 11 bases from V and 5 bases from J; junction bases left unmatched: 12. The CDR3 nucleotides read TGTGCCGGCACTCCGGGACAGGGGTACGACGAGCAGTACTTC. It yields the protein CAGTPGQGYDEQYF.

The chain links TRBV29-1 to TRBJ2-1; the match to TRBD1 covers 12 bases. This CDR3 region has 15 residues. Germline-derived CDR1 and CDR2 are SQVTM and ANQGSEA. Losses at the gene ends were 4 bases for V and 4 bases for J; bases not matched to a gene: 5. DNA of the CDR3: TGCAGCGTTGTATTGGGACAGGGGGCTTACAATGAGCAGTTCTTC. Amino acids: CSVVLGQGAYNEQFF.

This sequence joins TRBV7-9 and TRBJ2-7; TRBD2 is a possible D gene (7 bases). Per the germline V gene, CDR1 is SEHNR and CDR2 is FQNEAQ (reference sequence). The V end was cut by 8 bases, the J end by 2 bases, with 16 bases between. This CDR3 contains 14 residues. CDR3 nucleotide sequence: TGTGCCAGCGGGGGGGATCAGGGGACCTACGAGCAGTACTTC. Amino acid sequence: CASGGDQGTYEQYF.

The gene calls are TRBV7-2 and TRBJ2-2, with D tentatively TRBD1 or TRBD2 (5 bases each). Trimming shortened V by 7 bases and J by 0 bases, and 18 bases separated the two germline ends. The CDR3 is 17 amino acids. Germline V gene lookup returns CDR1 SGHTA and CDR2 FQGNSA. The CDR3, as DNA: TGTGCCAGCACCCCACGGGGCAGTCCCACGAACACCGGGGAGCTGTTTTTT. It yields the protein CASTPRGSPTNTGELFF.

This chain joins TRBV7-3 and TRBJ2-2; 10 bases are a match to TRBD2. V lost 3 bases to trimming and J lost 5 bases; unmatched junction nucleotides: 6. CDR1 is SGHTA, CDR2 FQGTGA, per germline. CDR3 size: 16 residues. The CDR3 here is CASSFELAGRTGELFF. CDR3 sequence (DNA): TGTGCCAGCAGCTTCGAACTAGCGGGGAGGACCGGGGAGCTGTTTTTT.

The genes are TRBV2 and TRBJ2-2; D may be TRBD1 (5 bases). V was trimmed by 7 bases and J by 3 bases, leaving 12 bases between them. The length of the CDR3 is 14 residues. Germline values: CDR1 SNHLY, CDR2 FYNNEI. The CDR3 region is CASNRQLDTGELFF. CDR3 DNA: TGTGCCAGCAACCGACAGCTTGACACCGGGGAGCTGTTTTTT. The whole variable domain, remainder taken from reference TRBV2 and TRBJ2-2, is EPEVTQTPSHQVTQMGQEVILRCVPISNHLYFYWYRQILGQKVEFLVSFYNNEISEKSEIFDDQFSVERPDGSNFTLKIRSTKLEDSAMYFCASNRQLDTGELFFGEGSRLTVL.

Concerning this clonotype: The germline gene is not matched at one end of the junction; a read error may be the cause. CDR3 region: CASSLAYTGTQYF. For the CDR3, the DNA is TGTGCCAGCAGCTTAGCCTACACAGGTACGCAGTATTTT. The chain links TRBV7-9 to TRBJ2-3; D possibly corresponds to TRBD1 (5 bases). CDR3 length: 13 residues. Germline CDR1 reads SEHNR; CDR2 reads FQNEAQ (reference sequence).

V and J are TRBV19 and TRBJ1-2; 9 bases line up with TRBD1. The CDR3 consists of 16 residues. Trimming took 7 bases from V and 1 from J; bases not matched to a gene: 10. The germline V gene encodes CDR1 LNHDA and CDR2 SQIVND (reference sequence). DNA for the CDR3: TGTGCCAGTAACCAAAGGGGACAGGGCTATAACTATGGCTACACCTTC. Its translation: CASNQRGQGYNYGYTF.

The CDR3 DNA follows: TGTGCCAGCAGCTTAGAGCGGGTGTCCTACAATGAGCAGTTCTTC. Translation gives CASSLERVSYNEQFF. V and J are TRBV7-8 and TRBJ2-1, with TRBD2 as a possible D gene (6 bases). Trimming cost V 1 base and J 1 base, with 8 bases left between them. CDR3 length: 15 residues. Germline CDR1 and CDR2: SGHVS and FQNEAQ.

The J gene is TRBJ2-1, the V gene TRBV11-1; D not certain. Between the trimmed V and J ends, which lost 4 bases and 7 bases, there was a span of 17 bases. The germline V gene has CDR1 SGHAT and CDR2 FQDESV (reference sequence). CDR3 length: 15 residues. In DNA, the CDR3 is TGTGCCAGCAGCTACGGGTCAGGCACGAGAAATGAGCAGTTCTTC. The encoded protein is CASSYGSGTRNEQFF. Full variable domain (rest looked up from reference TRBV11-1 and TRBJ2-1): EAEVAQSPRYKITEKSQAVAFWCDPISGHATLYWYRQILGQGPELLVQFQDESVVDDSQLPKDRFSAERLKGVDSTLKIQPAELGDSAMYLCASSYGSGTRNEQFFGPGTRLTVL.